The clone carrying this TCR beta chain was observed a few times. Its antigen is currently unknown. These data originate in a study of identical twins' blood T cells. Per the original methods: Per-library CDR3 reads ranged 2.2 to 3.6 million; clonotypes, ~100,000 to ~550,000. A single record per CDR3 protein comes from TCRdb applying MiXCR to the 5' RACE reads. Clone size and V and J calls follow TCRdb, not the original study. Of 300,000 to 400,000 distinct CDR3 sequences listed, around 30% were seen once; the top ten hold about 6%. Study-level findings and limits: Out-of-frame TCRbeta clonotypes reportedly had markedly more similar V usage in twins than unrelated donors.

Trimming stripped 0 bases from V and 6 bases from J, with 14 bases between. Germline-derived CDR1 and CDR2 are SGDLS and YYNGEE. The CDR3 length is 15 residues. Donors were six healthy women in three monozygous twin pairs. The clonotype originates from a woman aged 18-49 years in good health. The chain employs TRBV9 and TRBJ2-3; D unclear. Material: PBMCs. In DNA form, the CDR3 reads TGTGCCAGCAGCGTAGTAGGCTCAAGAGTGGATACGCAGTATTTT. The encoded protein is CASSVVGSRVDTQYF.